The text below deals with one T cell receptor (beta chain). There is no known antigen for this receptor. The sample holds no much larger clone one base away, and base qualities are not on file. The data were obtained in a study of CD8 T cells in ankylosing spondylitis (TCRdb year 2017). With respect to the entire study: The study profiled T cell receptor beta repertoires in healthy donors and ankylosing spondylitis patients to find disease-linked TCR variants. Peripheral blood was sampled, and synovial fluid was also collected from ankylosing spondylitis patients. The full study cohort was made up of about 24 ankylosing spondylitis patients and fewer than 120 healthy donors. On the study overall, not on this receptor specifically: The disease-linked clones showed a CD8+ phenotype and occurred at relatively low frequencies in peripheral blood. According to the report, matched synovial fluid samples from ankylosing spondylitis patients were significantly enriched for the disease-linked clones. Blood from ankylosing spondylitis patients appeared to be characterized by a TCR beta motif made up of eight highly homologous amino acid variants. Some TCR beta motif variants had previously been reported in synovial fluid and blood of reactive arthritis patients, which suggested common disease-initiation mechanisms.

CDR1 is given as MNHEY and CDR2 as SMNVEV, both from the germline V gene (reference sequence). V and J lose 0 bases and 8 bases, and a span of 17 bases separates them. Its CDR3 holds 16 amino acids, cysteine through phenylalanine. Only the CDR3 region is kept as DNA, spanning 48 bases read in frame from base 1. TCRdb names Illumina HiSeq 2500 as the instrument used. TCR beta libraries were prepared by quantitative 5'-RACE with molecular barcodes. In the authors' own workflow: To identify disease-linked TCR variants, a new computational method was used, one built on a probabilistic model of VDJ rearrangement. Through fastp at Q25 and MiXCR, TCRdb rebuilt clones from the public reads, retaining in-frame beta chains. A single entry per CDR3 protein holds the most common genes and DNA from its merged rows. The V and J calls and clone size are TCRdb's, not the authors'. The sample data list hundreds of thousands of distinct CDR3 sequences, and about 20% of these were observed just once. Together, the top ten hold about 8% of the sample.

The specimen sequenced was blood, either unsorted or a sorted T cell fraction (not recorded which). The receptor was isolated from a male donor with ankylosing spondylitis or in good health (not recorded which). The rearrangement combines TRBV27 with TRBJ2-1; no D gene call is confident. In nucleotides, the sequence is TGTGCCAGCAGTTTATCGGTCGCTTTTCGCTGGGATGAGCAGTTCTTC. Translated, this gives CASSLSVAFRWDEQFF.